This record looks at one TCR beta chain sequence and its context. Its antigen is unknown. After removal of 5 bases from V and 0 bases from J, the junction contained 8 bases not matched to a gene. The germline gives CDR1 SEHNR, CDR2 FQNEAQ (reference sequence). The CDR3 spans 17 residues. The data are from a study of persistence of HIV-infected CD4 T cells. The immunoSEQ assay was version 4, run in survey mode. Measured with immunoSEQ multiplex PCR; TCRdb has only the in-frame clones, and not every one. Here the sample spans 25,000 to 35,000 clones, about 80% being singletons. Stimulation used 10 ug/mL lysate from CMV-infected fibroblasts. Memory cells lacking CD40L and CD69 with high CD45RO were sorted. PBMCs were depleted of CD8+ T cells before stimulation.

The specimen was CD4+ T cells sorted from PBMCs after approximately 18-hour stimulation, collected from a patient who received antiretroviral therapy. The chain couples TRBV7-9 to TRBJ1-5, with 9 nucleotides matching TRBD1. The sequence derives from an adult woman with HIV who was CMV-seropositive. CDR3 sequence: CASSKWTGDLSNQPQHF. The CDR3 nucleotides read TGTGCCAGCAGCAAGTGGACAGGGGACCTTAGCAATCAGCCCCAGCATTTT.